This T cell receptor beta chain was identified during a study of T-cell reconstitution after alpha-beta-depleted transplantation in children. Using unique molecular identifiers, the investigators prepared the TCRbeta library. TCRdb re-analysed the PCR reads in MiXCR, keeping a single row per CDR3 protein. The sample has about 540,000 distinct CDR3 sequences, around 18% seen once; the top ten hold less than 4%. There are a few counts of this clonotype. Specimen: PBMCs from the stem cell graft donor, collected from the stem cell graft. This clonotype was sampled from a human donor who donated a stem cell graft to a child with acute lymphoblastic leukemia.

CDR3 coding DNA: TGCAGTGCGAAACAGGGGACGAATGGCTACACCTTC. It is translated as CSAKQGTNGYTF. The rearrangement joins TRBV20-1 to TRBJ1-2; 7 bases are shared with TRBD1. V shed 6 bases and J 6 bases; nucleotides not matched to a gene: 7. Germline CDR1 is DFQATT and CDR2 is SNEGSKA (reference sequence). This CDR3 has 12 residues.